These 21 T cell receptor beta chains share one sample of origin, sequenced in a study of blood T cell repertoires in COVID-19. Only in-frame clones appear in the TCRdb table, and some are missing; sequencing was by immunoSEQ multiplex PCR. The table includes 150,000 to 200,000 clones, around 81% detected once. Sequenced sample: peripheral blood. The receptors here all came from a human donor with acute or convalescent COVID-19. The donor label of this sample is uncertain.

The V gene is TRBV6-2 or TRBV6-3, the J gene TRBJ2-3; 9 bases match TRBD1. The germline gives CDR1 MNHEY, CDR2 SVGEGT. The CDR3 consists of 16 residues. V shed 3 bases, J shed 5 bases, and the junction held 9 bases outside the gene matches. The CDR3 coding sequence is TGTGCCAGCAGTTATGAACAGGGGGCTAGTGGAGATACGCAGTATTTT. As protein: CASSYEQGASGDTQYF.

This sequence joins TRBV7-2 and TRBJ2-1, with 7 bases identical to TRBD2. The V segment lost 5 bases and the J segment 4 bases; nucleotides outside the gene matches: 8. Germline V lookup: CDR1 SGHTA, CDR2 FQGNSA. This CDR3 region has 15 residues. The CDR3 sequence is CASSALAAPYNEQFF. CDR3 bases: TGTGCCAGCAGCGCCCTAGCGGCTCCTTACAATGAGCAGTTCTTC.

V is TRBV2 and J is TRBJ1-1, with no clear D. Trimming left V 4 bases short and J 2 bases short, with 8 bases between. From germline, CDR1 is SNHLY and CDR2 FYNNEI. The CDR3 extends over 13 amino acids. The CDR3 DNA sequence: TGTGCCAGCAGTGGCGATGGTAACACTGAAGCTTTCTTT. Encoded protein: CASSGDGNTEAFF.

V is TRBV3-1 (or the pseudogene TRBV3-2) and J is TRBJ2-7; 7 bases match TRBD1. The CDR3 runs to 13 residues. Germline CDR1 LGHDT, CDR2 YNNKEL (reference sequence). Germline trimming cut 7 bases from V and 0 bases from J; bases unmatched to any gene: 3. In DNA form, the CDR3 reads TGTGCCAGCACAAACAGGGGCTCCTACGAGCAGTACTTC. Translated, it gives CASTNRGSYEQYF.

Only a few counts were recorded for this clone. The sample carries other DNA sequences with the same CDR3. In DNA, the CDR3 is TGTGCCAGCAGTGAAGGCTCCGGGACAGGGGGCAGCGAGCAGTACTTC. Protein: CASSEGSGTGGSEQYF. V and J are TRBV6-1 and TRBJ2-7, with 12 bases aligning to TRBD1. The CDR3 consists of 16 residues. V shed 1 base and J 6 bases; nucleotides not matched to a gene: 7. CDR1 MNHNS and CDR2 SASEGT come from the germline V gene.

The chain's CDR3 is CASSPRGGQPQHF. Here the CDR3 DNA reads TGTGCCAGCAGTCCGCGGGGCGGGCAGCCCCAGCATTTT. The chain has TRBV27 and TRBJ1-5; TRBD1 might be the D (5 bases). The germline gives CDR1 MNHEY, CDR2 SMNVEV (reference sequence). Trimming left V 5 bases short and J 7 bases short, with 12 bases between. The CDR3 length is 13 residues.

The gene calls are TRBV3-1 (or the pseudogene TRBV3-2) and TRBJ2-4; 7 bases fit TRBD2. This CDR3 is 16 amino acids long. Germline CDR1 is LGHDT and CDR2 is YNNKEL (reference sequence). J lost 6 bases, V lost 4 bases, and 12 bases had no gene match. The CDR3 bases are TGTGCCAGCAGCCCCCCGGCGTCTAGCGGCGGAAACATTCAGTACTTC. Translated, it gives CASSPPASSGGNIQYF.

This sequence joins TRBV9 and TRBJ1-5, with TRBD1 matching 8 bases. The junction had 9 bases not matched to a gene; V was cut back by 3 bases and J by 7 bases. Germline V lookup: CDR1 SGDLS, CDR2 YYNGEE. The CDR3 runs 15 residues. The CDR3 here is CASSGGQVSSQPQHF. In DNA, the CDR3 is TGTGCCAGCAGCGGGGGACAGGTGTCGAGCCAGCCCCAGCATTTT. The variable domain in full, with the rest retrieved from reference TRBV9 and TRBJ1-5, is DSGVTQTPKHLITATGQRVTLRCSPRSGDLSVYWYQQSLDQGLQFLIQYYNGEERAKGNILERFSAQQFPDLHSELNLSSLELGDSALYFCASSGGQVSSQPQHFGDGTRLSIL.

This chain joins TRBV2 and TRBJ1-4, with D uncertain. Trimming removed 6 bases at V and 7 bases at J, with 12 bases between. Looked up from germline, CDR1 is SNHLY and CDR2 is FYNNEI. This CDR3 region has 13 residues. In DNA form, the CDR3 reads TGTGCCAGCAGCCTTGAGAGGAGTGAAAAACTGTTTTTT. This gives the protein CASSLERSEKLFF.

The chain couples TRBV9 to TRBJ2-1, with D possibly being TRBD1 (6 bases). The CDR3 covers 15 residues. V was shortened by 0 bases and J by 4 bases, with 11 bases between the two germline ends. Germline CDR1 reads SGDLS; CDR2 reads YYNGEE. In DNA form, the CDR3 reads TGTGCCAGCAGCGTAGACAGGGCGCAATACAATGAGCAGTTCTTC. Translated: CASSVDRAQYNEQFF.

Concerning this clone itself: At one boundary the junction diverges from the germline segment, which might be a read error. CDR3 bases: TGTGCTAGCAGCATCCCGGGACTAGCCTCCAATGAGCAGTTCTTC. Amino acids: CASSIPGLASNEQFF. This chain links TRBV7-7 with TRBJ2-1; TRBD2 matches 9 bases. CDR3 length: 15 residues. CDR1 is SSHAT, CDR2 FNYEAQ, per germline (reference sequence).

This sequence joins TRBV15 and TRBJ2-7; 9 nucleotides match TRBD1. This CDR3 has 16 amino acids. The germline V gene encodes CDR1 LNHNV and CDR2 YYDKDF (reference sequence). With 0 bases clipped from V and 3 bases from J, the junction kept 6 bases outside the gene matches. The CDR3 DNA reads TGTGCCACCAGCAGAGAATCGGGACAGGGCTACTACGAGCAGTACTTC. The encoded protein is CATSRESGQGYYEQYF.

The chain joins TRBV30 to TRBJ2-3; D is unresolved. CDR1 is GTSNPN and CDR2 is SVGIG in the germline V gene (reference sequence). CDR3 length: 13 residues. V lost 2 bases to trimming and J lost 2 bases, with 8 bases between them. For the CDR3, the DNA is TGTGCCTGGAGTTTTACAGCCACAGATACGCAGTATTTT. Amino acid sequence: CAWSFTATDTQYF.

This chain joins TRBV16 and TRBJ1-1; maybe TRBD1 (6 bases). Trimming left V 4 bases short and J 2 bases short, with 8 bases between. The germline gives CDR1 KGHSY, CDR2 FQNENV. This CDR3 has 13 amino acids. CDR3 in DNA: TGTGCCAGCAGCCGGGACATAAACACTGAAGCTTTCTTT. It codes for CASSRDINTEAFF.

A single count supports this clone. The chain joins TRBV7-3 to TRBJ2-3; 10 bases agree with TRBD2. CDR1 is SGHTA and CDR2 is FQGTGA in the germline V gene. With 4 bases clipped from V and 3 bases from J, the junction kept 4 bases outside the gene matches. The CDR3 covers 15 residues. CDR3 sequence reads: CASSWSGGETDTQYF. The CDR3 region has the DNA TGTGCCAGCAGCTGGAGCGGGGGGGAGACAGATACGCAGTATTTT.

J is TRBJ2-3 and V is TRBV5-1; 7 bases line up with TRBD2. Per the germline V gene, CDR1 is SGHRS and CDR2 is YFSETQ. This CDR3 has 16 residues. The V gene end was trimmed by 6 bases and the J gene end by 2 bases; junction bases not matched to a gene: 12. The CDR3 nucleotides are TGCGCCAGCAATTTTGGAAGAGCGGGGTTCACAGATACGCAGTATTTT. Translating gives CASNFGRAGFTDTQYF.

The gene calls are TRBV4-1 and TRBJ2-5; TRBD2 agrees at 8 bases. Germline CDR1 and CDR2: MGHRA and YSYEKL. The V and J ends lost 0 bases and 2 bases, in that order; junction bases with no gene match: 5. This CDR3 spans 16 amino acids. CDR3 nucleotide sequence: TGCGCCAGCAGCCAAGATAGCGGGGCCTCTCAAGAGACCCAGTACTTC. The encoded protein is CASSQDSGASQETQYF.

This chain links TRBV28 with TRBJ1-5, with D possibly matching TRBD1 (5 bases). This CDR3 region has 16 residues. CDR1 and CDR2 (germline): MDHEN, SYDVKM. V was clipped by 6 bases and J by 0 bases, with 15 bases between them. As DNA, the CDR3 is TGTGCCAGCAGATCCCCCACGACAGATAGCAATCAGCCCCAGCATTTT. Residues: CASRSPTTDSNQPQHF. Combining the CDR3 with reference TRBV28 and TRBJ1-5 gives the whole variable domain DVKVTQSSRYLVKRTGEKVFLECVQDMDHENMFWYRQDPGLGLRLIYFSYDVKMKEKGDIPEGYSVSREKKERFSLILESASTNQTSMYLCASRSPTTDSNQPQHFGDGTRLSIL.

This clone came up once. J is TRBJ1-3 and V is TRBV4-2, with D possibly being TRBD1 (5 bases). Germline V gives CDR1 LGHNA, CDR2 YNFKEQ. The CDR3 loop spans 19 amino acids. The germline V and J ends were trimmed by 3 bases and 2 bases, with 23 bases remaining between them. CDR3 in DNA: TGTGCCAGCAGCCAGGCGGGGGGTGGGGCCCCAGCTCCTGGAAACACCATATATTTT. It encodes CASSQAGGGAPAPGNTIYF.

The V call is TRBV27, the J call TRBJ2-3, with D possibly TRBD2 on 5 matching bases. The germline CDR1 and CDR2 sequences are MNHEY and SMNVEV (reference sequence). The CDR3 extends over 17 amino acids. V was cut by 2 bases and J by 6 bases, with 21 bases left in between. CDR3 nucleotides: TGTGCCAGCAGTTTAAGGGCTAGCCGATGGTCAGGTGATACGCAGTATTTT. Its translation is CASSLRASRWSGDTQYF.

This clone was observed a single time. The chain is built from TRBV6-5 and TRBJ2-7; 8 positions agree with TRBD1. Germline assignment: CDR1 MNHEY and CDR2 SVGAGI. With 4 bases clipped from V and 0 bases from J, the junction kept 5 bases outside the gene matches. The CDR3 spans 15 residues. CDR3 sequence (DNA): TGTGCCAGCAGTTCAGACAGGGGTCTCTCCTACGAGCAGTACTTC. It codes for CASSSDRGLSYEQYF.